The 9 T cell receptor beta chains below come from one sample, sequenced in a study of T cell responses to AZD1222 COVID-19 vaccine. Only in-frame clones appear in the TCRdb table, and some are missing; sequencing was by immunoSEQ multiplex PCR. The sample carries about 100,000 clones, around 90% recorded once. The specimen was peripheral blood, collected on day 0 of AZD1222 vaccination. The origin of the receptors is an adult in good health.

The chain employs TRBV6-2 or TRBV6-3 and TRBJ2-5; a weak D match, TRBD1 (6 bases). CDR1 MNHEY and CDR2 SVGEGT come from the germline V gene. Trimming pared 6 bases from V and 2 bases from J, leaving 13 bases between. The CDR3 is 14 amino acids. DNA for the CDR3: TGTGCCAGCAGCTCCCTGGACAGACAAGAGACCCAGTACTTC. Protein sequence: CASSSLDRQETQYF.

This sequence joins TRBV4-3 and TRBJ2-7; 8 nucleotides match TRBD1. V shed 4 bases, J shed 4 bases, and the junction held 9 bases outside the gene matches. Germline V gives CDR1 LGHNA, CDR2 YSLEER. The CDR3 length is 15 residues. As DNA, the CDR3 is TGCGCCAGCAGCCGAGGACAGGGCATGGGTTACGAGCAGTACTTC. This encodes CASSRGQGMGYEQYF.

This clone was seen a single time. The rearrangement joins TRBV11-2 to TRBJ1-1; 7 bases match TRBD1. The length of the CDR3 is 13 residues. The trim removed 2 bases at V and 5 bases at J, leaving 2 bases unmatched. The germline gives CDR1 SGHAT, CDR2 FQNNGV. The CDR3 DNA reads TGTGCCAGCAGCTTAAGGGGGCTGACTGAAGCTTTCTTT. Its translation: CASSLRGLTEAFF. The full variable domain, rest sourced from reference TRBV11-2 and TRBJ1-1, is EAGVAQSPRYKIIEKRQSVAFWCNPISGHATLYWYQQILGQGPKLLIQFQNNGVVDDSQLPKDRFSAERLKGVDSTLKIQPAKLEDSAVYLCASSLRGLTEAFFGQGTRLTVV.

The J gene is TRBJ1-1, the V gene TRBV3-1 (or the pseudogene TRBV3-2); 10 nucleotides match TRBD1. Germline V gives CDR1 LGHDT, CDR2 YNNKEL (reference sequence). The CDR3 contains 15 residues. The V and J ends lost 1 base and 6 bases, in that order; junction bases with no gene match: 5. The CDR3: CASSQASTGGAEAFF. The CDR3 DNA reads TGTGCCAGCAGCCAAGCATCGACAGGGGGCGCTGAAGCTTTCTTT.

This chain joins TRBV7-9 and TRBJ1-4; D is uncertain. Germline V gives CDR1 SEHNR, CDR2 FQNEAQ (reference sequence). The CDR3 is made up of 11 amino acids. V lost 1 base, J lost 10 bases, and 4 bases lay in between. The CDR3, as DNA: TGTGCCAGCAGCTTAGGGAGAAAACTGTTTTTT. Translating it yields CASSLGRKLFF. Full variable domain (rest looked up from reference TRBV7-9 and TRBJ1-4): DTGVSQNPRHKITKRGQNVTFRCDPISEHNRLYWYRQTLGQGPEFLTYFQNEAQLEKSRLLSDRFSAERPKGSFSTLEIQRTEQGDSAMYLCASSLGRKLFFGSGTQLSVL.

The rearrangement uses TRBV30 and TRBJ1-2; no clear D gene. The CDR3 has 11 amino acids. Germline loops: CDR1 GTSNPN, CDR2 SVGIG (reference sequence). The V end lost 2 bases, the J end lost 4 bases, and 5 bases lay between the germline ends. CDR3 sequence (DNA): TGTGCCTGGAGTACTTCCTATGGCTACACCTTC. Protein: CAWSTSYGYTF.

This chain links TRBV15 with TRBJ1-4, with 9 bases that match TRBD1. V lost 3 bases to trimming and J lost 6 bases; unmatched junction nucleotides: 8. Germline lookup yields CDR1 LNHNV and CDR2 YYDKDF (reference sequence). The CDR3 contains 16 residues. CDR3 loop: CATSRDRGGGDEKLFF. The CDR3 region has the DNA TGTGCCACCAGCAGGGACAGGGGAGGTGGAGATGAAAAACTGTTTTTT. Variable domain in full (rest from reference TRBV15 and TRBJ1-4): DAMVIQNPRYQVTQFGKPVTLSCSQTLNHNVMYWYQQKSSQAPKLLFHYYDKDFNNEADTPDNFQSRRPNTSFCFLDIRSPGLGDTAMYLCATSRDRGGGDEKLFFGSGTQLSVL.

The chain employs TRBV15 and TRBJ1-2, with D unresolved. CDR1 and CDR2 (germline): LNHNV, YYDKDF (reference sequence). The CDR3 has 15 amino acids. The V gene lost 0 bases and the J gene lost 6 bases, with 14 bases spanning the gap. The CDR3 DNA is TGTGCCACCAGCAGAGATCATTGGGAGGGCGATGGCTACACCTTC. Residues: CATSRDHWEGDGYTF. Together with reference TRBV15 and TRBJ1-2, the CDR3 gives the full variable domain: DAMVIQNPRYQVTQFGKPVTLSCSQTLNHNVMYWYQQKSSQAPKLLFHYYDKDFNNEADTPDNFQSRRPNTSFCFLDIRSPGLGDTAMYLCATSRDHWEGDGYTFGSGTRLTVV.

The rearrangement uses TRBV9 and TRBJ2-7, with TRBD2 as a possible D gene (6 bases). Germline-derived CDR1 and CDR2 are SGDLS and YYNGEE. The CDR3 spans 15 residues. The V end lost 4 bases, the J end lost 0 bases, and 14 bases lay between the germline ends. The CDR3 sequence is CASSPAGTLSYEQYF. CDR3 DNA: TGTGCCAGCAGCCCGGCCGGGACTCTCTCCTACGAGCAGTACTTC.